What follows are 4 T cell receptor beta chains derived from one specimen sequenced in a study of T cell responses to AZD1222 COVID-19 vaccine. The protocol was immunoSEQ multiplex PCR, while the TCRdb copy is restricted to in-frame clones and leaves out a portion. The sample lists about 88,000 clones, about 90% occurring once. Sequencing was performed on peripheral blood, taken on day 0 of MenACWY control vaccination. These receptor sequences come from an adult in good health.

The chain combines TRBV19 with TRBJ2-7, with D perhaps TRBD2 (5 bases). V was cut by 6 bases and J by 4 bases, with 13 bases left in between. The V gene's germline CDR1 is LNHDA and CDR2 SQIVND (reference sequence). The CDR3 covers 13 residues. CDR3 sequence (DNA): TGTGCCAGTAGGCCAGAAGGGAGATACGAGCAGTACTTC. Protein sequence: CASRPEGRYEQYF.

The chain recombines TRBV7-2 with TRBJ2-3, with TRBD2 identical over 10 bases. V was pared by 5 bases and J by 1 base, with 3 bases of the junction left unmatched. From germline, CDR1 is SGHTA and CDR2 FQGNSA. The CDR3 totals 15 residues. This CDR3 is CASSPSGGRTDTQYF. CDR3 sequence (DNA): TGTGCCAGCAGCCCTAGCGGGGGCCGCACAGATACGCAGTATTTT.

The chain carries TRBV13 and TRBJ2-1, with D possibly TRBD1 on 5 matching bases. This CDR3 comprises 14 residues. Germline CDR1 is PRHDT and CDR2 is FYEKMQ (reference sequence). Trimming stripped 1 base from V and 6 bases from J, with 10 bases between. CDR3 residues: CASSLDAGFNEQFF. The CDR3 region has the DNA TGTGCCAGCAGCTTAGACGCAGGGTTCAATGAGCAGTTCTTC.

The chain combines TRBV29-1 with TRBJ1-3, with D possibly being TRBD1 (6 bases). The CDR3 loop spans 14 amino acids. V gave up 3 bases and J gave up 2 bases, with 11 bases separating them. Germline V gives CDR1 SQVTM, CDR2 ANQGSEA. In nucleotides, the CDR3 is TGCAGCGTTGAGGAATCAGGGGCTGGAAACACCATATATTTT. Protein product: CSVEESGAGNTIYF.